Sequencing of this T cell receptor (beta chain) was carried out in a study of siplizumab effects on memory and regulatory T cells. Study findings and constraints: Naive T cells seemed more diverse than memory cells; they also seemed major alloresponse contributors. A minor fraction of alloreactive clones, and no more, mapped to unstimulated subsets. Confirmation was lacking for the suppressive function of proliferating Tregs derived from siplizumab cultures.

The assay looked at approximately 10^5 TCR templates in each sample. Profiling relied on immunoSEQ multiplex PCR, and the TCRdb table lists in-frame clones only, not all of them. The sample has some 62,000 clones; approximately 82% are singletons. V was trimmed by 4 bases and J by 8 bases, leaving 14 bases between them. This CDR3 has 13 amino acids. Germline lookup yields CDR1 MNHEY and CDR2 SMNVEV (reference sequence). This clone was observed once. What it recognizes is unknown. Sequencing used memory CD4+ T cells sorted from blood. The V and J genes are TRBV27 and TRBJ1-2; D not certain. The source is a human donor in good health. The CDR3 DNA sequence: TGTGCCAGCAGTTCCTCCGACACTTACGGCTACACCTTC. As protein: CASSSSDTYGYTF.